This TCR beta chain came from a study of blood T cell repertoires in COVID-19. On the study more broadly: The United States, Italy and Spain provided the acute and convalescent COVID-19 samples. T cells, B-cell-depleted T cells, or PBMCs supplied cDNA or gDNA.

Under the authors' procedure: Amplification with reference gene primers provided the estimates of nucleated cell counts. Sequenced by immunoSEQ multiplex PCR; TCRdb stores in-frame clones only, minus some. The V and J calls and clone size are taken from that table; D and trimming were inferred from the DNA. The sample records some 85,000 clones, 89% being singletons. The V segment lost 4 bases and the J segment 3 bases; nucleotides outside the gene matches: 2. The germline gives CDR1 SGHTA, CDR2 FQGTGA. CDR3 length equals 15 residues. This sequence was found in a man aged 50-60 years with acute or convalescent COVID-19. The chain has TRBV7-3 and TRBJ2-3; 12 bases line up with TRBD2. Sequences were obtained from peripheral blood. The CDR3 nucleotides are TGTGCCAGCAGCTGGACTAGCGGGGAAACAGATACGCAGTATTTT. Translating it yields CASSWTSGETDTQYF. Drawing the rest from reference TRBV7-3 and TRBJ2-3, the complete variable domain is GAGVSQTPSNKVTEKGKYVELRCDPISGHTALYWYRQSLGQGPEFLIYFQGTGAADDSGLPNDRFFAVRPEGSVSTLKIQRTERGDSAVYLCASSWTSGETDTQYFGPGTRLTVL.